Below are 20 T cell receptor beta chains sequenced from a single sample in a study of shared clonotypes between healthy human individuals. The protocol was immunoSEQ multiplex PCR, while the TCRdb copy is restricted to in-frame clones and leaves out a portion. Here the sample spans hundreds of thousands of clones, around 80% being singletons. The sample taken for sequencing was PBMCs. These TCRs come from a middle-aged woman in good health. Some clones in this sample may be carry-over from other donors' samples.

To note about this clone: A junction end diverges from the germline sequence, so it may reflect a read error. This chain links TRBV2 with TRBJ2-1; 8 nucleotides line up with TRBD1. The CDR3 is made up of 15 amino acids. CDR1 and CDR2 (germline): SNHLY, FYNNEI. In DNA, the CDR3 is TGTGCCAGCAGCGAAGACAGGGGATTATACAATGAGCAGTTCTTC. Amino acid sequence: CASSEDRGLYNEQFF.

As for this clone: This sequence may be a read error, since a much larger clone differs from it by one base. At the DNA level, this CDR3 is encoded by other sequences in the same sample as well. The gene calls are TRBV11-2 and TRBJ2-5, with unresolved D. This CDR3 has 11 amino acids. CDR1 and CDR2 from the germline V gene are SGHAT and FQNNGV. Trimming left V 2 bases short and J 5 bases short, with 3 bases between. The CDR3 reads CASSLRETQYF. The DNA of the CDR3 is TGTGCCAGCAGCTTAAGGGAGACCCAGTACTTC.

This clone was seen a few times. In the same sample, other DNA sequences code for this CDR3. The chain joins TRBV7-9 to TRBJ1-4; D not certain. The CDR3 consists of 14 residues. V lost 3 bases, J lost 8 bases, and 13 bases lay in between. Germline V gene lookup returns CDR1 SEHNR and CDR2 FQNEAQ (reference sequence). Here the CDR3 reads CASSLGQGEEKLFF. As DNA, the CDR3 is TGTGCCAGCAGCTTGGGTCAAGGAGAGGAAAAACTGTTTTTT.

The chain employs TRBV19 and TRBJ1-4; TRBD1 matches at 9 bases. The CDR3 totals 14 residues. In germline, CDR1 is LNHDA, CDR2 SQIVND (reference sequence). V was clipped by 7 bases and J by 7 bases; unmatched bases: 7. The CDR3: CASNLQGAGEKLFF. In DNA, the CDR3 is TGTGCCAGTAATTTACAGGGGGCAGGTGAAAAACTGTTTTTT.

This chain links TRBV5-1 with TRBJ2-3; D is ambiguous. The CDR3 contains 13 residues. Germline CDR1 SGHRS, CDR2 YFSETQ. V was clipped by 2 bases and J by 6 bases, with 10 bases between them. The CDR3 DNA follows: TGCGCCAGCAGCTTAGGTGTCGAGGATACGCAGTATTTT. It codes for CASSLGVEDTQYF.

The chain uses TRBV10-3 and TRBJ1-1, with D maybe TRBD1 (5 bases). The CDR3 totals 12 residues. The germline V gene encodes CDR1 ENHRY and CDR2 SYGVKD. Trimming stripped 1 base from V and 10 bases from J, with 10 bases between. The chain's CDR3 is CAISEWGRGAFF. The DNA of the CDR3 is TGTGCCATCAGTGAGTGGGGAAGGGGAGCTTTCTTT.

In its sample, this clone was seen many times. This chain links TRBV28 with TRBJ2-1, with D perhaps matching TRBD1 (5 bases). Germline lookup yields CDR1 MDHEN and CDR2 SYDVKM. V shed 5 bases and J shed 5 bases, with 13 bases lying between them. The CDR3 has 14 amino acids. The CDR3 bases are TGTGCCAGCAGTAACCAGGGCCCCCACAATGAGCAGTTCTTC. Its translation is CASSNQGPHNEQFF.

The rearrangement links TRBV29-1 to TRBJ1-3; D possibly corresponds to TRBD1 (5 bases). CDR3 length: 11 residues. The germline V and J ends were trimmed by 4 bases and 11 bases, with 12 bases remaining between them. From germline, CDR1 is SQVTM and CDR2 ANQGSEA. The CDR3 nucleotides read TGCAGCGTTGCGGGGGTTGGGGCCATATATTTT. Translating gives CSVAGVGAIYF.

In its sample, this clone was seen once. The chain joins TRBV28 to TRBJ2-1; TRBD1 is a possible D gene (6 bases). Trimming took off 5 bases at V and 6 bases at J, with 14 bases between the two ends. CDR3 length equals 14 residues. In germline, CDR1 is MDHEN, CDR2 SYDVKM. The CDR3 reads CASSKPIGGNEQFF. For the CDR3, the DNA is TGTGCCAGCAGTAAACCCATAGGGGGCAATGAGCAGTTCTTC.

CDR3 loop: CASSLVDRSYEQYF. The CDR3 DNA is TGTGCCAGCAGCTTAGTGGACAGGTCCTACGAGCAGTACTTC. The chain uses TRBV7-8 and TRBJ2-7, with TRBD1 identical over 7 bases. This CDR3 is 14 amino acids long. CDR1 is SGHVS, CDR2 FQNEAQ, per germline. V dropped 1 base and J dropped 1; count of bases not matched to a gene: 1.

V and J are TRBV5-1 and TRBJ2-3; D is ambiguous. The CDR3 is 14 amino acids. Trimming shortened V by 1 base and J by 4 bases, and 10 bases separated the two germline ends. Germline V CDR1 and CDR2: SGHRS, YFSETQ. The CDR3 here is CASSLPAQPDTQYF. CDR3 coding DNA: TGCGCCAGCAGCTTGCCAGCCCAACCAGATACGCAGTATTTT.

V is TRBV18 and J is TRBJ2-5; D call uncertain. V lost 3 bases and J 1 base, leaving 9 bases between the germline ends. The CDR3 length is 14 residues. CDR1 and CDR2 from the germline V gene are KGHSH and LQKENI. The chain's CDR3 is CASSPGYSQETQYF. The CDR3 DNA follows: TGTGCCAGCTCACCGGGCTACAGCCAAGAGACCCAGTACTTC.

The J gene is TRBJ1-1, the V gene TRBV18, with D possibly matching TRBD1 (6 bases). CDR1 is KGHSH and CDR2 is LQKENI in the germline V gene. The CDR3 is 14 residues long. V gave up 6 bases and J gave up 6 bases, with 17 bases separating them. The CDR3 DNA is TGTGCCAGCTCGCCAAGTACTAGGGGGGCTGAAGCTTTCTTT. Protein product: CASSPSTRGAEAFF. Full variable domain (rest looked up from reference TRBV18 and TRBJ1-1): NAGVMQNPRHLVRRRGQEARLRCSPMKGHSHVYWYRQLPEEGLKFMVYLQKENIIDESGMPKERFSAEFPKEGPSILRIQQVVRGDSAAYFCASSPSTRGAEAFFGQGTRLTVV.

The V gene is TRBV4-1, the J gene TRBJ2-7, with 9 bases lining up with TRBD2. Losses at the gene ends were 0 bases for V and 4 bases for J; bases not matched to a gene: 10. CDR1 is MGHRA, CDR2 YSYEKL, per germline. The CDR3 spans 17 residues. CDR3 loop: CASSQERGLAGMYEQYF. CDR3 in DNA: TGCGCCAGCAGCCAAGAACGGGGGCTAGCGGGGATGTACGAGCAGTACTTC.

This rearrangement joins TRBV5-6 to TRBJ2-2, with D perhaps TRBD2 (6 bases). There are 15 residues in the CDR3. Trimming removed 4 bases from V and 0 bases from J, with 10 bases in between. Germline V CDR1 and CDR2: SGHDT, YYEEEE. In nucleotides, the CDR3 is TGTGCCAGCAGCAAGACTAGATCGAACACCGGGGAGCTGTTTTTT. This sequence encodes CASSKTRSNTGELFF.

This clone was detected only a few times. The V and J genes are TRBV15 and TRBJ1-2; 8 nucleotides match TRBD1. V lost 2 bases, J lost 6 bases, and 11 bases stayed unmatched. CDR3 length: 16 amino acids. Germline CDR1 reads LNHNV; CDR2 reads YYDKDF (reference sequence). The CDR3 region is CATSRRRTDRGHGYTF. Written as DNA, the CDR3 is TGTGCCACCAGCAGACGCCGGACCGACAGGGGCCATGGCTACACCTTC.

The chain carries TRBV5-6 and TRBJ2-7; TRBD1 matches at 7 bases. The ends lost 4 bases at V and 5 bases at J; junction bases unmatched: 12. CDR3 length: 15 residues. Germline lookup yields CDR1 SGHDT and CDR2 YYEEEE. The CDR3 DNA follows: TGTGCCAGCAGCCTCTTGGACAGGCCGGGCGACGAGCAGTACTTC. Encoded protein: CASSLLDRPGDEQYF.

The V call is TRBV28, the J call TRBJ2-5; TRBD1 agrees at 7 bases. The CDR3 extends over 14 amino acids. The ends lost 4 bases at V and 4 bases at J; junction bases unmatched: 6. Germline CDR1 is MDHEN and CDR2 is SYDVKM. For the CDR3, the DNA is TGTGCCAGCAGTTCACAGGGGATTAGAGAGACCCAGTACTTC. Its protein product is CASSSQGIRETQYF.

V is TRBV5-1 and J is TRBJ2-3, with D tentatively TRBD1 or TRBD2 (6 bases each). Germline CDR1 reads SGHRS; CDR2 reads YFSETQ. CDR3 length: 14 amino acids. V was cut by 3 bases and J by 6 bases, with 14 bases left in between. CDR3: CASSWDPGADTQYF. The CDR3 DNA follows: TGCGCCAGCAGCTGGGATCCGGGGGCGGATACGCAGTATTTT.

The chain carries TRBV7-2 and TRBJ1-2, with 8 nucleotides matching TRBD1. The V segment lost 4 bases and the J segment 5 bases; nucleotides outside the gene matches: 9. There are 15 residues in the CDR3. From germline, CDR1 is SGHTA and CDR2 FQGNSA. CDR3 amino acids: CASSSSRTGKYGYTF. Here the CDR3 DNA reads TGTGCCAGCAGCTCATCCAGGACAGGGAAATATGGCTACACCTTC. Combining the CDR3 with reference TRBV7-2 and TRBJ1-2 gives the whole variable domain GAGVSQSPSNKVTEKGKDVELRCDPISGHTALYWYRQSLGQGLEFLIYFQGNSAPDKSGLPSDRFSAERTGGSVSTLTIQRTQQEDSAVYLCASSSSRTGKYGYTFGSGTRLTVV.